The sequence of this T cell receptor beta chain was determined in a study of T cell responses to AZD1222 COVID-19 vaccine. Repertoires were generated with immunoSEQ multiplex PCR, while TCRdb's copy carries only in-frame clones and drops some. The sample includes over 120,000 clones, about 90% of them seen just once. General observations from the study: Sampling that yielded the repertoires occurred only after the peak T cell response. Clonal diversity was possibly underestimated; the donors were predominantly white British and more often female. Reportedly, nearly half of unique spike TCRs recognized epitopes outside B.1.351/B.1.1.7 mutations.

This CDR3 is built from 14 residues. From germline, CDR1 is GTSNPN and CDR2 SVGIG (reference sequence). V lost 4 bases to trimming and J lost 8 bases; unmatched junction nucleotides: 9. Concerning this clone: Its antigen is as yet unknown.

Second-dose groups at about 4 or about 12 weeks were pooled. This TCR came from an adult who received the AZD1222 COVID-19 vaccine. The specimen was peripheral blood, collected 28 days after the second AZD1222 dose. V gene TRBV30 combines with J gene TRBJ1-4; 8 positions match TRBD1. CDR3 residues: CAWNGQGLGEKLFF. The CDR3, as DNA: TGTGCCTGGAACGGACAGGGATTAGGGGAAAAACTGTTTTTT.